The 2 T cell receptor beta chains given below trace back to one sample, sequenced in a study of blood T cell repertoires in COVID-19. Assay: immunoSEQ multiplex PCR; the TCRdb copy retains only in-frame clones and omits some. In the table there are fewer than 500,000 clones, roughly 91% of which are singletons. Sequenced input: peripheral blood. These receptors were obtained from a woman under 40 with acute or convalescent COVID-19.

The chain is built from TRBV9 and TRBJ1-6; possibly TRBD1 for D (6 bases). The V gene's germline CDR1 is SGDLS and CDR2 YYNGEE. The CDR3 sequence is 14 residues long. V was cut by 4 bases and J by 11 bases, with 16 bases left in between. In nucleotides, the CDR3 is TGTGCCAGCAGCTCGACAGGTGGTTCGGCACCCCTCCACTTT. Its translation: CASSSTGGSAPLHF.

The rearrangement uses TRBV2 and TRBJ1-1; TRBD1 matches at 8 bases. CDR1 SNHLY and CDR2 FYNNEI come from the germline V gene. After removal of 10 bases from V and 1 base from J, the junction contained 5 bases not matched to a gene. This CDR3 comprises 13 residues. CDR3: CATTGVRNTEAFF. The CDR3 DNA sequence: TGTGCCACGACAGGGGTTCGGAACACTGAAGCTTTCTTT.